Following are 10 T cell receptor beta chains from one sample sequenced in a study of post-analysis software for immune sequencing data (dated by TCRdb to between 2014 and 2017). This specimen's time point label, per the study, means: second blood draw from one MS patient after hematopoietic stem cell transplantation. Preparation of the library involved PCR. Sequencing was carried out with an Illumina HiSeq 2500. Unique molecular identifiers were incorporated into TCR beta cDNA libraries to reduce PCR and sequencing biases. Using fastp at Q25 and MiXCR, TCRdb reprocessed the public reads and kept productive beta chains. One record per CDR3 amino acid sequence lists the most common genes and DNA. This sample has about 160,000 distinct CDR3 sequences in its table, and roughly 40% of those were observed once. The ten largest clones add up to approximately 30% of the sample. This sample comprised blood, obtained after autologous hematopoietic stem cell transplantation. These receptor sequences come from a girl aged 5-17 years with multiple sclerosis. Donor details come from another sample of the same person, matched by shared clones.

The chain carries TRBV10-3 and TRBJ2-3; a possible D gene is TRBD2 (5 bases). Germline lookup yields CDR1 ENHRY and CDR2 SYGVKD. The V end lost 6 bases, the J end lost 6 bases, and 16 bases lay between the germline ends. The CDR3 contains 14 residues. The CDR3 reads CAIRDSPPEDTQYF. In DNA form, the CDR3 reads TGTGCCATCAGGGACTCACCTCCGGAGGATACGCAGTATTTT.

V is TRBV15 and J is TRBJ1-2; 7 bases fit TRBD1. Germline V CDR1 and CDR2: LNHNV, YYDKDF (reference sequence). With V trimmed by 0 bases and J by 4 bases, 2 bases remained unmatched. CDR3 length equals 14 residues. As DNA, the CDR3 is TGTGCCACCAGCAGAGAGTCAGGGGGCTATGGCTACACCTTC. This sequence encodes CATSRESGGYGYTF.

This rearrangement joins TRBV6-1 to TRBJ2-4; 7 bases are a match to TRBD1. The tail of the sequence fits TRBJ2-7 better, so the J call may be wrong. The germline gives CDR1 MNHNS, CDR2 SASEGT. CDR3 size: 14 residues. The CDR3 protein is CASRGGLTLYEQYF. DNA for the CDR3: TGTGCCAGCAGAGGGGGCTTAACTTTGTACGAGCAGTACTTC.

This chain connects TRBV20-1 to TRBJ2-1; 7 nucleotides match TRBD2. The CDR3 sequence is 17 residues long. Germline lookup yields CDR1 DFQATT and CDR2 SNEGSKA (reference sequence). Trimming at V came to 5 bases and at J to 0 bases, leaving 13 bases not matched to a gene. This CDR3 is CSASGTTSSDSYNEQFF. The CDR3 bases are TGCAGTGCTTCCGGGACTACCTCCTCTGACTCCTACAATGAGCAGTTCTTC.

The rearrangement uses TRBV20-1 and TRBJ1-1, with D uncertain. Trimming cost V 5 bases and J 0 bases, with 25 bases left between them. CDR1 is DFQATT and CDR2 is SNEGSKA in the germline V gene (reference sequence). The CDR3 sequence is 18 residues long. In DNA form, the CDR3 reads TGCAGTGCTCTCGGATGGAGCCAAAGACGTGGCGTGAACACTGAAGCTTTCTTT. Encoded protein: CSALGWSQRRGVNTEAFF.

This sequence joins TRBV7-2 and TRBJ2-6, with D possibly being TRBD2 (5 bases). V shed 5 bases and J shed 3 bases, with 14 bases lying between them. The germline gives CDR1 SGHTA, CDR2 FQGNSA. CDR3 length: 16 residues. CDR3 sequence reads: CASSPSRRNGANVLTF. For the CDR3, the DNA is TGTGCCAGCAGCCCTAGTAGGAGGAATGGGGCCAACGTCCTGACTTTC. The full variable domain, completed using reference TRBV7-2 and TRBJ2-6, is GAGVSQSPSNKVTEKGKDVELRCDPISGHTALYWYRQSLGQGLEFLIYFQGNSAPDKSGLPSDRFSAERTGGSVSTLTIQRTQQEDSAVYLCASSPSRRNGANVLTFGAGSRLTVL.

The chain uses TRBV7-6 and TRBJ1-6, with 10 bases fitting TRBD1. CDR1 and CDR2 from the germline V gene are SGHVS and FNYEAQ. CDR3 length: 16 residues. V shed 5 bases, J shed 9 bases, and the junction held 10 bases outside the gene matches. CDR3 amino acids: CASSPGRTGGRSPLHF. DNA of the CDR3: TGTGCCAGCAGCCCCGGTAGGACAGGGGGGCGTTCACCCCTCCACTTT.

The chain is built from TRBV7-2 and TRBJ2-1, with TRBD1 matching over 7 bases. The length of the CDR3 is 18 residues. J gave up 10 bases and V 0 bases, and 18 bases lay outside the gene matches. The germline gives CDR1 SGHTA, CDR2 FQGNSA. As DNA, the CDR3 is TGTGCCAGCAGCTTAGCGGGGGCCTTCGGGACAGCTTTAGGGGAGCAGTTCTTC. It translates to CASSLAGAFGTALGEQFF. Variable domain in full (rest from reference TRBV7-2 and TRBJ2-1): GAGVSQSPSNKVTEKGKDVELRCDPISGHTALYWYRQSLGQGLEFLIYFQGNSAPDKSGLPSDRFSAERTGGSVSTLTIQRTQQEDSAVYLCASSLAGAFGTALGEQFFGPGTRLTVL.

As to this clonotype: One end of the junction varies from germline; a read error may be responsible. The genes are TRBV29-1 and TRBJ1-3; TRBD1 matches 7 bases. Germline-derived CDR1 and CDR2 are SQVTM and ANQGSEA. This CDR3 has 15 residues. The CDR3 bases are TGCAGCGTCCTCCCGACAGGGCACTCTGGAAACACCGTATATTTT. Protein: CSVLPTGHSGNTVYF.

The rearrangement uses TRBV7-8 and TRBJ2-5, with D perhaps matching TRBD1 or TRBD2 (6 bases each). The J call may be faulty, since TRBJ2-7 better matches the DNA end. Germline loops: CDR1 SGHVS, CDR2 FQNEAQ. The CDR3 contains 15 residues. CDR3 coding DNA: TGTGCCAGCAGCTCCTTAGGGGGGAGGTCCAACGAGCAGTACTTC. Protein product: CASSSLGGRSNEQYF.